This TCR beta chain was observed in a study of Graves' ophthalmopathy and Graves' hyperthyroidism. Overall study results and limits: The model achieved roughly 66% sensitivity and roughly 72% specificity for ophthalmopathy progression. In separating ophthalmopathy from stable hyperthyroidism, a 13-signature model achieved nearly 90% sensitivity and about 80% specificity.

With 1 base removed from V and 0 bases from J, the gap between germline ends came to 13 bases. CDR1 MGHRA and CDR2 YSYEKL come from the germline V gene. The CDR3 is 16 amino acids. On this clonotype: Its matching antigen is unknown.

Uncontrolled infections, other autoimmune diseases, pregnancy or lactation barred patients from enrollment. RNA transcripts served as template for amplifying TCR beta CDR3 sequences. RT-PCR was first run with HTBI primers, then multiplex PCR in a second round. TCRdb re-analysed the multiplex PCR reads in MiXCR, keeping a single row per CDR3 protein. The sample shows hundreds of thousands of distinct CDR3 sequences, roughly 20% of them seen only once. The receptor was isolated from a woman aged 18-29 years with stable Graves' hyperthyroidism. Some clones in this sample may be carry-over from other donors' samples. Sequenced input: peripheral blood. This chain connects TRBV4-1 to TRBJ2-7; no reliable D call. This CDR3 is CASSQVGQKVSYEQYF. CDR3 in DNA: TGCGCCAGCAGCCAAGTCGGTCAGAAAGTCTCCTACGAGCAGTACTTC.